This T cell receptor beta chain was profiled in a study of CD8 T cell repertoires and HIV-1 epitope variants. Looking at the study overall: Tested: three Gag epitope families, Nef HW9 and YT9. Separate from the cultures, 1M uncultured T cells served as baseline. Findings of the study overall: No clonotypes responded to the TAALDMSHF plasma variant; several recognized KF9, one HW9.

The J segment lost 9 bases and the V segment lost 0 bases, leaving 6 bases of the junction unmatched. Germline loops: CDR1 MNHEY, CDR2 SVGAGI. The CDR3 is made up of 16 amino acids. As regards this clone: The antigen is not known.

On the immunoSEQ platform, TCR beta CDR3s were sequenced at survey depth. Using immunoSEQ multiplex PCR, the repertoire was profiled, and TCRdb retains in-frame clones only, with some absent. The sample shows 4,000 to 5,500 clones, around three fifths of them seen only once. This receptor was obtained from a male donor with HIV. V usage is TRBV6-5 and J usage is TRBJ2-1, with 12 bases lining up with TRBD2. Material for sequencing was cultured CD8+ T cells derived from PBMCs. Here the CDR3 DNA reads TGTGCCAGCAGTTACTCTCCTAGCGGGGGGGCCCGTGAGCAGTTCTTC. Protein sequence: CASSYSPSGGAREQFF.